The 10 T cell receptor beta chains below were found in one sample sequenced in a study of T cells after yellow fever vaccination. One entry per CDR3 protein, called by TCRdb with MiXCR from the 5' RACE reads. The table includes roughly 120,000 distinct CDR3 sequences, approximately 8.4% detected once. The starting material was CD8+ T cells sorted from PBMCs, obtained 45 days after the yellow fever booster vaccination. These receptors were collected from a young man who received the YFV17D yellow fever vaccine.

The chain has TRBV5-1 and TRBJ2-2; D may match TRBD1 or TRBD2 (5 bases each). The CDR3 extends over 14 amino acids. In germline, CDR1 is SGHRS, CDR2 YFSETQ. Trimming took off 4 bases at V and 4 bases at J, with 11 bases between the two ends. In DNA form, the CDR3 reads TGCGCCAGCAGCATGGGACCACTCACCGGGGAGCTGTTTTTT. As protein: CASSMGPLTGELFF.

V and J are TRBV27 and TRBJ2-7, with D unclear. Germline-derived CDR1 and CDR2 are MNHEY and SMNVEV (reference sequence). The CDR3 has 13 residues. V gave up 3 bases and J gave up 4 bases, with 10 bases separating them. In nucleotides, the CDR3 is TGTGCCAGCAGTTTCGCAGGAAGGTACGAGCAGTACTTC. Translation: CASSFAGRYEQYF.

This clonotype was found many times. The chain couples TRBV6-5 to TRBJ1-2; 7 nucleotides line up with TRBD1. V lost 6 bases, J lost 4 bases, and 11 bases stayed unmatched. Germline-derived CDR1 and CDR2 are MNHEY and SVGAGI. The CDR3 consists of 15 residues. CDR3 coding DNA: TGTGCCAGCAGCAGCAGACAGGGTTTGGTCTATGGCTACACCTTC. As protein: CASSSRQGLVYGYTF.

This clonotype has a count of ten or more. This chain links TRBV9 with TRBJ2-2, with D possibly being TRBD2 (6 bases). The CDR3 sequence is 15 residues long. Deletions cut 2 bases from V and 7 bases from J, with 15 bases between. The germline gives CDR1 SGDLS, CDR2 YYNGEE. In DNA form, the CDR3 reads TGTGCCAGCAGCGTCTCGGCGGGAATGAGCGGGGAGCTGTTTTTT. Encoded protein: CASSVSAGMSGELFF.

The chain carries TRBV4-3 and TRBJ2-5, with D perhaps being TRBD1 or TRBD2 (5 bases each). Trimming took off 5 bases at V and 9 bases at J, with 22 bases between the two ends. Germline V CDR1 and CDR2: LGHNA, YSLEER. The CDR3 is 15 amino acids. The CDR3 sequence is CASSCPGPHLVSQYF. CDR3 coding DNA: TGCGCCAGCAGCTGTCCGGGACCCCACTTGGTGTCCCAGTACTTC.

This clonotype was seen ten or more times. This chain uses TRBV28 with TRBJ2-5; possibly TRBD2 for D (6 bases). The V end lost 7 bases, the J end lost 4 bases, and 13 bases lay between the germline ends. Germline V gives CDR1 MDHEN, CDR2 SYDVKM. The CDR3 length is 13 residues. The CDR3 sequence: CASNLGGPETQYF. CDR3 sequence (DNA): TGTGCCAGCAACTTGGGGGGACCAGAGACCCAGTACTTC.

This clonotype occurred many times. The chain recombines TRBV29-1 with TRBJ2-7, with 10 nucleotides matching TRBD1. Losses at the gene ends were 2 bases for V and 1 base for J; bases not matched to a gene: 8. The germline CDR1 and CDR2 sequences are SQVTM and ANQGSEA. This CDR3 is built from 16 residues. The CDR3 region has the DNA TGCAGCGTTGAACGGACCGGGACAGGGGCGTCCTACGAGCAGTACTTC. It translates to CSVERTGTGASYEQYF.

V is TRBV6-1 and J is TRBJ2-2, with D perhaps matching TRBD2 (5 bases). In germline, CDR1 is MNHNS, CDR2 SASEGT. The V and J ends lost 7 bases and 4 bases respectively, with 16 bases between them. The CDR3 is 15 residues long. CDR3 residues: CASTPAGGPTGELFF. The CDR3 nucleotides read TGTGCCAGCACTCCCGCTGGAGGTCCCACCGGGGAGCTGTTTTTT.

The rearrangement joins TRBV11-2 to TRBJ2-5, with D possibly being TRBD1 (6 bases). V shed 5 bases and J shed 2 bases, with 24 bases lying between them. The CDR3 contains 18 residues. Germline lookup yields CDR1 SGHAT and CDR2 FQNNGV. The CDR3, as DNA: TGTGCCAGCAGCGCCGCCACAGGGCTGGGGGTCCGGCAAGAGACCCAGTACTTC. Its translation is CASSAATGLGVRQETQYF.

The chain is built from TRBV24-1 and TRBJ2-1; TRBD2 aligns across 8 bases. The CDR3 length is 15 residues. Looked up from germline, CDR1 is KGHDR and CDR2 is SFDVKD. The V and J ends lost 4 bases and 6 bases, in that order; junction bases with no gene match: 7. CDR3 in DNA: TGTGCCACCAGTGACGGGACTAGTGTCGTCAATGAGCAGTTCTTC. Translating it yields CATSDGTSVVNEQFF.